What follows are 5 T cell receptor beta chains derived from one specimen sequenced in a study of CD8+CD57+ T cells in acquired aplastic anemia. The template used for profiling TCR beta VDJ and CDR3 was genomic DNA. TCRdb re-derived calls from the reads in MiXCR, one entry per CDR3 protein. Here the sample spans approximately 81,000 distinct CDR3 sequences, around 44% being singletons. The sample taken for sequencing was sorted CD4+, CD8+, or CD8+CD57+ T cells (not recorded which) from PBMCs. Every receptor here comes from a human donor in good health, serving as a control.

This clonotype was detected ten times or more. The chain recombines TRBV13 with TRBJ2-7; possibly TRBD1 or TRBD2 for D (5 bases each). Germline CDR1 reads PRHDT; CDR2 reads FYEKMQ (reference sequence). CDR3 length: 14 residues. V was clipped by 0 bases and J by 3 bases, with 9 bases between them. CDR3 coding DNA: TGTGCCAGCAGCTTAGGGGGACGCAGCTACGAGCAGTACTTC. Translation: CASSLGGRSYEQYF.

This clonotype has a count of ten or more. The chain employs TRBV24-1 and TRBJ1-6, with D unresolved. CDR3 length: 12 residues. V was cut by 6 bases and J by 7 bases, with 6 bases left in between. Germline loops: CDR1 KGHDR, CDR2 SFDVKD. The chain's CDR3 is CATSLGNSPLHF. In DNA form, the CDR3 reads TGTGCCACCAGTCTGGGAAATTCACCCCTCCACTTT.

CDR3: CARGSLAGAGETQYF. The CDR3 DNA reads TGTGCCCGCGGGTCACTAGCGGGAGCGGGTGAGACCCAGTACTTC. The chain is built from TRBV12-3 or TRBV12-4 and TRBJ2-5; 11 bases align to TRBD2. J gave up 5 bases and V 11 bases, and 13 bases lay outside the gene matches. The CDR3 loop spans 15 amino acids.

The chain recombines TRBV6-1 with TRBJ2-6, with D maybe TRBD2 (6 bases). Germline V CDR1 and CDR2: MNHNS, SASEGT. V lost 4 bases and J lost 3, with 16 bases in between. This CDR3 comprises 17 residues. This CDR3 is CASSVSPVGGGANVLTF. The CDR3 DNA is TGTGCCAGCAGTGTATCCCCCGTGGGAGGTGGGGCCAACGTCCTGACTTTC.

V usage is TRBV15 and J usage is TRBJ2-1; 8 bases are a match to TRBD2. Germline V gives CDR1 LNHNV, CDR2 YYDKDF (reference sequence). The CDR3 totals 14 residues. The V and J ends lost 3 bases and 4 bases, in that order; junction bases with no gene match: 2. CDR3 nucleotides: TGTGCCACCAGCAGGTTAGCGGGGTACAATGAGCAGTTCTTC. It codes for CATSRLAGYNEQFF.